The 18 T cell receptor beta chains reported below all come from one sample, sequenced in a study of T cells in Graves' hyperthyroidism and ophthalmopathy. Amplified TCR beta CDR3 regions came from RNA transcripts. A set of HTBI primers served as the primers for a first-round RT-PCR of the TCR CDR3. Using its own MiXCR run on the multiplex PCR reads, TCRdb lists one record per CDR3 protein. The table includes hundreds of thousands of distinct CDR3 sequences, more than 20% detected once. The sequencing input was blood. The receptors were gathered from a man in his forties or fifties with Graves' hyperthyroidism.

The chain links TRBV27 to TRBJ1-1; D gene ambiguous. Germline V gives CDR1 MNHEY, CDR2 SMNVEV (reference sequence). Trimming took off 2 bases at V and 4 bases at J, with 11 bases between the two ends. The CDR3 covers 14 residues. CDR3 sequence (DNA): TGTGCCAGCAGTTTAGACGGTCGGTGCACTGAAGCTTTCTTT. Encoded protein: CASSLDGRCTEAFF.

This chain's CDR3 is CASSTGTSRQETQYF. For the CDR3, the DNA is TGTGCCAGCAGTACCGGGACTAGCCGCCAAGAGACCCAGTACTTC. V and J are TRBV6-1 and TRBJ2-5, with TRBD2 matching over 9 bases. The CDR3 loop spans 15 amino acids. The trim removed 5 bases at V and 1 base at J, leaving 5 bases unmatched. Germline values: CDR1 MNHNS, CDR2 SASEGT.

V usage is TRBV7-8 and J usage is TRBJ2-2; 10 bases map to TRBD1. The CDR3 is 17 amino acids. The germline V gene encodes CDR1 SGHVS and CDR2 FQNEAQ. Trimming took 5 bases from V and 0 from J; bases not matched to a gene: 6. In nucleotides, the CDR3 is TGTGCCAGCAGCGCGGGACAGGGGTTAGCGAACACCGGGGAGCTGTTTTTT. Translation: CASSAGQGLANTGELFF.

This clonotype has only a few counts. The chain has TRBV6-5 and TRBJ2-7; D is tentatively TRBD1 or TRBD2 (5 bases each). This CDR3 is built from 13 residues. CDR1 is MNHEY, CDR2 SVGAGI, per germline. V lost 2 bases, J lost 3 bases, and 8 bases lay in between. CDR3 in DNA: TGTGCCAGCAGTTACGGGGACGGCTACGAGCAGTACTTC. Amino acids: CASSYGDGYEQYF.

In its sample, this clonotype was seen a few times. The CDR3 spells CASSLGVFSGANVLTF. CDR3 DNA sequence: TGCGCCAGCAGCTTGGGGGTTTTCTCTGGGGCCAACGTCCTGACTTTC. This chain connects TRBV5-1 to TRBJ2-6; D gene unclear. V lost 0 bases, J lost 0 bases, and 7 bases lay in between. Germline lookup yields CDR1 SGHRS and CDR2 YFSETQ. The CDR3 totals 16 residues.

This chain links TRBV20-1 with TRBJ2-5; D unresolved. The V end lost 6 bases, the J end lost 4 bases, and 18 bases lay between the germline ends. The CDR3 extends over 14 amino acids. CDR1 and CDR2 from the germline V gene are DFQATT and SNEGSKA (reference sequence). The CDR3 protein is CSAIHFGVGETQYF. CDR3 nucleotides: TGCAGTGCAATACACTTCGGCGTCGGAGAGACCCAGTACTTC.

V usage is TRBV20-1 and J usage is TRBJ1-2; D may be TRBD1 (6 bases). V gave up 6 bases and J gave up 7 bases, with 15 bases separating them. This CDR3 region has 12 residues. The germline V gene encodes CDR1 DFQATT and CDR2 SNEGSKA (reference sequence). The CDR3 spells CSAVGGAAGYTF. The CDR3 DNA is TGCAGTGCGGTCGGGGGGGCGGCTGGCTACACCTTC.

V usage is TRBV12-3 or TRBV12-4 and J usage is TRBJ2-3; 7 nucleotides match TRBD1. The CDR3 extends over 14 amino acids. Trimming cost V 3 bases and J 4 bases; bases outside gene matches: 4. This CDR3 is CASSFAQGSDTQYF. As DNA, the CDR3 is TGTGCCAGCAGTTTCGCACAGGGGTCAGATACGCAGTATTTT.

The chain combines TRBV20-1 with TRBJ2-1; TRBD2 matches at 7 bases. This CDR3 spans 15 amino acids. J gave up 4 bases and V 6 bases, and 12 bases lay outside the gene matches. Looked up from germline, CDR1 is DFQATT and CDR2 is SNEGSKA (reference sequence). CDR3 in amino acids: CSARKITSEYNEQFF. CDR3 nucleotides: TGCAGTGCCAGGAAAATAACTAGCGAGTACAATGAGCAGTTCTTC.

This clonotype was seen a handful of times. The CDR3 reads CASSPAPRRDGYGYTF. In DNA form, the CDR3 reads TGTGCCAGCAGCCCGGCCCCTAGGAGGGATGGCTATGGCTACACCTTC. J is TRBJ1-2 and V is TRBV7-3, with D hard to call. Per germline, CDR1 SGHTA and CDR2 FQGTGA. The CDR3 spans 16 residues. V was shortened by 5 bases and J by 4 bases, with 20 bases between the two germline ends.

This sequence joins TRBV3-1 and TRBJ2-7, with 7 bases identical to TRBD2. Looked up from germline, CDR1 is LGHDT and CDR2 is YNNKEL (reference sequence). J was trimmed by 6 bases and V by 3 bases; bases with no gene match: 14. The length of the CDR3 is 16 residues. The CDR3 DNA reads TGTGCCAGCAGCCAGTTCGCGGGAGTCGCTAATTGCGAGCAGTACTTC. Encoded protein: CASSQFAGVANCEQYF.

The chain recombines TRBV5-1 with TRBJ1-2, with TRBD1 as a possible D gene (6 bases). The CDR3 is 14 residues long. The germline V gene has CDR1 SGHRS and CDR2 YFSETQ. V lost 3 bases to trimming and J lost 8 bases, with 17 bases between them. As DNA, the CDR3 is TGCGCCAGCAGCTGGGGGGGGGCAACTGGCGGCTACACCTTC. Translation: CASSWGGATGGYTF.

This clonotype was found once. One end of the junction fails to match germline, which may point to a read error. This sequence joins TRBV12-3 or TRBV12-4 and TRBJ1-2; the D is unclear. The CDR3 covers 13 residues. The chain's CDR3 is CASSLAATDGCTF. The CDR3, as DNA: TGTGCCAGCAGTTTGGCTGCAACGGATGGCTGCACCTTC.

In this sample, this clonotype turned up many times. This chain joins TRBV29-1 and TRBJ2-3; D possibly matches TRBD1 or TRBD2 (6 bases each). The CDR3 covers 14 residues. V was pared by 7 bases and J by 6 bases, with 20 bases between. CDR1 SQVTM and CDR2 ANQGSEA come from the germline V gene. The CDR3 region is CSGTGSGAGDTQYF. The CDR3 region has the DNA TGCAGCGGGACCGGATCGGGGGCAGGGGATACGCAGTATTTT.

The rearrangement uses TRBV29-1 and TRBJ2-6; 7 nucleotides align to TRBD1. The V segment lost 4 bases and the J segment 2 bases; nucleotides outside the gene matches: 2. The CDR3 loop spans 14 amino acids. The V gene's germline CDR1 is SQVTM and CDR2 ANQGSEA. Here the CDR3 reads CSVGRGPGANVLTF. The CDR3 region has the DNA TGCAGCGTTGGTAGGGGGCCTGGGGCCAACGTCCTGACTTTC.

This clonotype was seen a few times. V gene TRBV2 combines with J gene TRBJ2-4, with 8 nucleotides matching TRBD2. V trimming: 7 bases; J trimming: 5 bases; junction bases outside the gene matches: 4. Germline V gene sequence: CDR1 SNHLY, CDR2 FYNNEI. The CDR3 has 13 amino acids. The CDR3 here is CASKKAGENIQYF. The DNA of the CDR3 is TGTGCCAGCAAAAAAGCGGGAGAAAACATTCAGTACTTC.

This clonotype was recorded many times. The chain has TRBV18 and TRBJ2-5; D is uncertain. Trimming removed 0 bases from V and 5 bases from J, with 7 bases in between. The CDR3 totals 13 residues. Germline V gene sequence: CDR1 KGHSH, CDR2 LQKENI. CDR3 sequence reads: CASSPPSGETQYF. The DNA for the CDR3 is TGTGCCAGCTCACCACCCTCCGGGGAGACCCAGTACTTC.

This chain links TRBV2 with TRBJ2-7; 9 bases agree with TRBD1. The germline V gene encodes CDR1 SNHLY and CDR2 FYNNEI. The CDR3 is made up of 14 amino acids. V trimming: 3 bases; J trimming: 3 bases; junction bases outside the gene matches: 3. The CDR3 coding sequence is TGTGCCAGCAGTGATAGACAGGGGGACTACGAGCAGTACTTC. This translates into CASSDRQGDYEQYF.